This TCR beta chain was captured by sequencing in a study of beta chain features in type 1 diabetes. Overall study results and limits: The study found moderately but significantly shorter TCRB CDR3s in all four CD4+ subsets of Type 1 diabetes patients.

The table lists this clone with a few counts. Its antigen is currently unknown. There are 14 residues in the CDR3. Germline CDR1 MNHEY, CDR2 SMNVEV (reference sequence). Trimming cost V 6 bases and J 7 bases; bases outside gene matches: 7. The entirety of the isolated RNA underwent reverse transcription, so expressed TCRB transcripts were sequenced. Data came from immunoSEQ multiplex PCR; TCRdb stores just in-frame clones and leaves some out. The table records about 60,000 clones, roughly 60% of them present only once. The chain carries TRBV27 and TRBJ2-7, with 12 bases aligning to TRBD1. The sequence derives from a woman aged 18-29 years in good health. Sequenced sample: Tregs from blood. The CDR3 bases are TGTGCCAGCAGCCCTGGGACAGGGGGCAGGGAGCAGTACTTC. This codes for CASSPGTGGREQYF.